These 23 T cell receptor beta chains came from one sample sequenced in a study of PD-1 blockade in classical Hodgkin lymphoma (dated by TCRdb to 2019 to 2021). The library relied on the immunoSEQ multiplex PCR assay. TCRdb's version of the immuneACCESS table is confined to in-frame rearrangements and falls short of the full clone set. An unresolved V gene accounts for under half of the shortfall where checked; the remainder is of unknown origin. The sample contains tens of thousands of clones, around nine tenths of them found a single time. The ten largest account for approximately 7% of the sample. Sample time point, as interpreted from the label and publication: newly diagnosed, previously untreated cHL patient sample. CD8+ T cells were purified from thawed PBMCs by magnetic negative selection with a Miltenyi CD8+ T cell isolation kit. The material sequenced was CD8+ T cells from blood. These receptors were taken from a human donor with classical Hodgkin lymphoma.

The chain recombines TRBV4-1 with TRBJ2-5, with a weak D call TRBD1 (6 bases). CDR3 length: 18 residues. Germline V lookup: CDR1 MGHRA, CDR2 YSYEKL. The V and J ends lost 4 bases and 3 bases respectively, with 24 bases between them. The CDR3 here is CASSPFFVTGEGEETQYF. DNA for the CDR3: TGCGCCAGCAGCCCCTTTTTTGTGACAGGTGAAGGGGAAGAGACCCAGTACTTC.

The CDR3 nucleotides are TGTGCCGCAGGGGGAGGGCGGAACACTGAAGCTTTCTTT. It specifies CAAGGGRNTEAFF. V usage is TRBV6-5 and J usage is TRBJ1-1; 7 bases map to TRBD1. J gave up 1 base and V 11 bases, and 7 bases lay outside the gene matches. The germline CDR1 and CDR2 sequences are MNHEY and SVGAGI. The CDR3 runs to 13 residues.

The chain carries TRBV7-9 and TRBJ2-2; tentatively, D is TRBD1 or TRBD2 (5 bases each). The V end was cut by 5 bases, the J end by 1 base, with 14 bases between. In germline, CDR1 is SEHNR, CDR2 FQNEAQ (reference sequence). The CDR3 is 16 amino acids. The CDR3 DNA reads TGTGCCAGCAGCCCCCCGGGACGGGGGAACACCGGGGAGCTGTTTTTT. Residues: CASSPPGRGNTGELFF.

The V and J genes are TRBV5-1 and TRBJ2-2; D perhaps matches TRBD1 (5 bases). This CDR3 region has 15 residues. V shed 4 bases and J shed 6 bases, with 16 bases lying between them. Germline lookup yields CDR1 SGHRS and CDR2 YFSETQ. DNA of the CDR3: TGCGCCAGCAGCCTACGGACATTTGGCCCCGGGGAGCTGTTTTTT. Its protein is CASSLRTFGPGELFF.

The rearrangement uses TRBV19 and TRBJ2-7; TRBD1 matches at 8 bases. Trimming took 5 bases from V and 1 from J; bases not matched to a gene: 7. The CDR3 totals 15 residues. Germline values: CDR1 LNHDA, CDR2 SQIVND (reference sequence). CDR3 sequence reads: CASSPGTGGSYEQYF. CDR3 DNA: TGTGCCAGTAGTCCTGGGACAGGAGGATCCTACGAGCAGTACTTC.

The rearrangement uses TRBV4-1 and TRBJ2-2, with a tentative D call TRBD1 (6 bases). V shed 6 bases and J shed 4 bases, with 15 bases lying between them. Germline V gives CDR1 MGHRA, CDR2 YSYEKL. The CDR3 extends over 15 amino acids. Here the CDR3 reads CASRTTTGSTGELFF. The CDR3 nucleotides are TGCGCCAGCAGGACTACCACAGGGAGCACCGGGGAGCTGTTTTTT.

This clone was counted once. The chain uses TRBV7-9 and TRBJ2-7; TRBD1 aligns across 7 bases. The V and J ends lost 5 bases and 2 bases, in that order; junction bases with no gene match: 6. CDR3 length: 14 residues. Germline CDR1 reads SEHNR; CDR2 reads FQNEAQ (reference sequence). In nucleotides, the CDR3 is TGTGCCAGCAGCCCAGATGGGACAGCCTACGAGCAGTACTTC. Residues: CASSPDGTAYEQYF.

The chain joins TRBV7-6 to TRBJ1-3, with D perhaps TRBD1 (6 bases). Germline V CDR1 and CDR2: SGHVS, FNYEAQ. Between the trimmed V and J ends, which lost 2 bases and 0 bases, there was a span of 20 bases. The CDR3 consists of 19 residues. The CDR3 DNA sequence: TGTGCCAGCAGCTTACCTCAACAGGGACCGAACCTCTCTGGAAACACCATATATTTT. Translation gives CASSLPQQGPNLSGNTIYF.

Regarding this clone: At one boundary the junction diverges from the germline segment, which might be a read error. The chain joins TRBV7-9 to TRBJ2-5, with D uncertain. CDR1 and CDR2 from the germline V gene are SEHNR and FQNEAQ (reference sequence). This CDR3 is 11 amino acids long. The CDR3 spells CASSLTDPDHF. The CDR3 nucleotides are TGTGCCAGCAGCTTAACTGACCCCGACCACTTC.

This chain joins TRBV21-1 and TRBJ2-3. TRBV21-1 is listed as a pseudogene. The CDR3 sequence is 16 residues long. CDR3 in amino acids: CASSNQRDKCTDTQYF. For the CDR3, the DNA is TGTGCCAGCAGCAATCAAAGGGATAAGTGCACAGATACGCAGTATTTT.

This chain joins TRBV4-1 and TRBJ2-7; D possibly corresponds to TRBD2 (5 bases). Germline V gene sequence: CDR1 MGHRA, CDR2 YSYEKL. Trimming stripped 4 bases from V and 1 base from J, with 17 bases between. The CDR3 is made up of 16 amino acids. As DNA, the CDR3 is TGCGCCAGCAGCCCCGAACCGGTAGCGCTTTCCTACGAGCAGTACTTC. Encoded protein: CASSPEPVALSYEQYF.

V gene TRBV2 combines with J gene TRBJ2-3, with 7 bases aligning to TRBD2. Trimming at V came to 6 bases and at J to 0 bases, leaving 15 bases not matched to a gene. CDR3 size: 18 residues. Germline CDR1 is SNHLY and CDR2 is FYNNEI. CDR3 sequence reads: CASSAGGLRFTSTDTQYF. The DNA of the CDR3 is TGTGCCAGCAGCGCCGGGGGACTAAGGTTTACTAGCACAGATACGCAGTATTTT.

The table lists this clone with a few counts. Here the CDR3 DNA reads TGTGCCAGTACTCCGGGACTTTATGGCTACACCTTC. Amino acid sequence: CASTPGLYGYTF. This sequence joins TRBV19 and TRBJ1-2; tentative D call: TRBD1 (5 bases). The CDR3 runs to 12 residues. Germline CDR1 reads LNHDA; CDR2 reads SQIVND (reference sequence). The ends were cut back, 7 bases at V and 5 bases at J, with 11 bases in the middle. The full variable domain, with the rest looked up from reference TRBV19 and TRBJ1-2, is DGGITQSPKYLFRKEGQNVTLSCEQNLNHDAMYWYRQDPGQGLRLIYYSQIVNDFQKGDIAEGYSVSREKKESFPLTVTSAQKNPTAFYLCASTPGLYGYTFGSGTRLTVV.

The CDR3 sequence is CASSLGGGARSQETQYF. The CDR3 bases are TGTGCCAGCAGCTTAGGCGGTGGGGCTAGATCGCAAGAGACCCAGTACTTC. This chain joins TRBV5-6 and TRBJ2-5, with a tentative D call TRBD1 (5 bases). CDR1 SGHDT and CDR2 YYEEEE come from the germline V gene. The germline V and J ends were trimmed by 2 bases and 2 bases, with 19 bases remaining between them. The CDR3 totals 17 residues.

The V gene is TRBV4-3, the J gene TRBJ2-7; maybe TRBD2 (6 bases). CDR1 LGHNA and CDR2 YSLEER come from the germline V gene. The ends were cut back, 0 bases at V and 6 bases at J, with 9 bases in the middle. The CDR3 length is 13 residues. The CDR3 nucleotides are TGCGCCAGCAGCCAAGATCGGAGGGCCGAGCAGTACTTC. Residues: CASSQDRRAEQYF.

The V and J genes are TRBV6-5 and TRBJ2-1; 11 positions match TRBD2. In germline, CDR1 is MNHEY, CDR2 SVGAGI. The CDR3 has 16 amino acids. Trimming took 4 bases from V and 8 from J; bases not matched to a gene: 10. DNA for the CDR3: TGTGCCAGCAGTTTGGACCGGACTAGCGGGTCCCATGAGCAGTTCTTC. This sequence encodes CASSLDRTSGSHEQFF.

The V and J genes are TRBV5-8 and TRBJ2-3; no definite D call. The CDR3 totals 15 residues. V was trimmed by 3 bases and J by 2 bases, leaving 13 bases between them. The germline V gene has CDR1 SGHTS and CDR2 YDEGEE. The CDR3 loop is CASSSIGGPTDTQYF. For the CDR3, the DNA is TGTGCCAGCAGCTCCATTGGCGGACCCACAGATACGCAGTATTTT.

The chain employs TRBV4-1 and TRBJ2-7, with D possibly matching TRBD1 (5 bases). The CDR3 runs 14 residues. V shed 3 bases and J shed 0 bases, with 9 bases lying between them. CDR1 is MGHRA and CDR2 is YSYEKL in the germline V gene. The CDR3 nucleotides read TGCGCCAGCAGCCAGGTACAGGACTCCTACGAGCAGTACTTC. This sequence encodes CASSQVQDSYEQYF.

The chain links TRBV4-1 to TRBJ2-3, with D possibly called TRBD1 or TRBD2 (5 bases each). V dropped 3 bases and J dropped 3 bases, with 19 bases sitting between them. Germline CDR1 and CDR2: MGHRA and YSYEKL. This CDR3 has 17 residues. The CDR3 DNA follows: TGCGCCAGCAGCCATCCCCAACGGGGACGGGATACAGATACGCAGTATTTT. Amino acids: CASSHPQRGRDTDTQYF.

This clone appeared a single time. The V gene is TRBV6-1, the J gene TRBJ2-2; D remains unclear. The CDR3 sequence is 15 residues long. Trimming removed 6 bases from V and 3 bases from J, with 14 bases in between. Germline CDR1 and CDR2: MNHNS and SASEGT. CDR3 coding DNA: TGTGCCAGCAGCACGACCTTAGAACACACCGGGGAGCTGTTTTTT. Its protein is CASSTTLEHTGELFF.

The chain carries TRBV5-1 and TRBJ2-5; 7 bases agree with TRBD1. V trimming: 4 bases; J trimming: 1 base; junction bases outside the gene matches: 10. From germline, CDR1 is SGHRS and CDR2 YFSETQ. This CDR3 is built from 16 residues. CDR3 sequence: CASSQAGTVSQETQYF. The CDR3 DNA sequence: TGCGCCAGCAGCCAGGCCGGGACAGTCTCCCAAGAGACCCAGTACTTC.

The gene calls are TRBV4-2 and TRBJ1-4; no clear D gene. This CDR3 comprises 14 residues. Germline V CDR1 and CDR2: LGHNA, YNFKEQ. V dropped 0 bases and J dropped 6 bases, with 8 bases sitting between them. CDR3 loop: CASSQDPEDEKLFF. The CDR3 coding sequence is TGTGCCAGCAGCCAAGATCCGGAGGATGAAAAACTGTTTTTT.

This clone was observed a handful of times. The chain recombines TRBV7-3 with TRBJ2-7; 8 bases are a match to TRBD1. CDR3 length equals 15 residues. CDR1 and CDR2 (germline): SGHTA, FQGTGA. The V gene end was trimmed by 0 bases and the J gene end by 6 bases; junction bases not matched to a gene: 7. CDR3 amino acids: CASSLTGTGGREQYF. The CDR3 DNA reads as TGTGCCAGCAGCTTAACGGGGACAGGAGGTCGCGAGCAGTACTTC.